The 29 T cell receptor beta chains below come from one sample, sequenced in a study of blood T cell repertoires in COVID-19. Produced via immunoSEQ multiplex PCR; TCRdb's table is partial and in-frame only. The sample lists 150,000 to 200,000 clones, 79% occurring once. The sequencing sample was made of peripheral blood. The receptors here all came from a man in his 60s with active or convalescent COVID-19.

The CDR3 sequence: CASSTSSGSYYEQYF. The CDR3 DNA is TGTGCCAGCAGTACCTCTAGCGGGAGTTATTACGAGCAGTACTTC. The rearrangement uses TRBV28 and TRBJ2-7; 10 bases match TRBD2. CDR1 and CDR2 (germline): MDHEN, SYDVKM. V lost 5 bases and J lost 4; bases outside the gene matches: 8. The CDR3 is 15 residues long.

This chain joins TRBV7-8 and TRBJ2-2; 7 bases are shared with TRBD2. This CDR3 spans 17 amino acids. V trimming: 2 bases; J trimming: 4 bases; junction bases outside the gene matches: 10. Germline CDR1 and CDR2: SGHVS and FQNEAQ. CDR3 sequence: CASSLMLGGEITGELFF. In DNA form, the CDR3 reads TGTGCCAGCAGCTTAATGTTGGGAGGGGAAATCACCGGGGAGCTGTTTTTT.

The gene calls are TRBV6-6 and TRBJ1-4; 7 positions agree with TRBD1. Trimming cost V 7 bases and J 8 bases; bases outside gene matches: 4. The CDR3 consists of 12 residues. The germline V gene encodes CDR1 MNHNY and CDR2 SVGAGI (reference sequence). The CDR3 is CASNTQGEKLFF. CDR3 sequence (DNA): TGTGCCAGCAATACACAGGGGGAAAAACTGTTTTTT.

This rearrangement joins TRBV7-9 to TRBJ2-1; tentative D call: TRBD2 (7 bases). The CDR3 sequence is 14 residues long. Germline V gives CDR1 SEHNR, CDR2 FQNEAQ (reference sequence). V lost 8 bases and J 7 bases, leaving 18 bases between the germline ends. Written as DNA, the CDR3 is TGTGCCAGCCTCTTGGGGGCGGGGGAGAATGAGCAGTTCTTC. Its translation: CASLLGAGENEQFF.

The chain joins TRBV7-2 to TRBJ2-7; 8 bases fit TRBD1. CDR3 length: 14 amino acids. Per germline, CDR1 SGHTA and CDR2 FQGNSA. V lost 6 bases and J lost 6; bases outside the gene matches: 10. The CDR3 region has the DNA TGTGCCAGCAGGAGACAGGGGTCAGATATCGAGCAGTACTTC. Protein product: CASRRQGSDIEQYF.

The chain employs TRBV27 and TRBJ1-1, with 9 bases identical to TRBD1. CDR3 length: 14 residues. V lost 7 bases to trimming and J lost 3 bases; unmatched junction nucleotides: 6. Per germline, CDR1 MNHEY and CDR2 SMNVEV (reference sequence). DNA for the CDR3: TGTGCCAGCAAAAGGGGACAGGGCTACACTGAAGCTTTCTTT. Translated: CASKRGQGYTEAFF.

The chain couples TRBV7-9 to TRBJ1-1, with D unclear. Germline CDR1 SEHNR, CDR2 FQNEAQ (reference sequence). The CDR3 runs to 12 residues. Trimming shortened V by 5 bases and J by 5 bases, and 9 bases separated the two germline ends. CDR3 DNA sequence: TGTGCCAGCAGCCACGGAGGGACTGAAGCTTTCTTT. Translated, it gives CASSHGGTEAFF.

The DNA for the CDR3 is TGTGCCAGCAGCCTCGGGGGTGGGGGCGAGCAGTACTTC. Translation gives CASSLGGGGEQYF. The chain is built from TRBV7-7 and TRBJ2-7, with a tentative D call TRBD2 (6 bases). V was pared by 5 bases and J by 6 bases, with 14 bases between. Germline V gives CDR1 SSHAT, CDR2 FNYEAQ (reference sequence). The CDR3 runs to 13 residues.

This chain connects TRBV12-3 or TRBV12-4 to TRBJ2-7, with 10 bases that match TRBD1. The CDR3 loop spans 13 amino acids. V dropped 3 bases and J dropped 5; count of bases not matched to a gene: 1. In DNA, the CDR3 is TGTGCCAGCAGTTTGACAGGGGGCCACGAGCAGTACTTC. Its translation: CASSLTGGHEQYF.

This sequence joins TRBV6-1 and TRBJ2-5, with D uncertain. The germline gives CDR1 MNHNS, CDR2 SASEGT. V was trimmed by 5 bases and J by 5 bases, leaving 9 bases between them. This CDR3 contains 12 residues. CDR3 region: CASSSSVETQYF. The CDR3 DNA reads TGTGCCAGCAGTTCCTCCGTGGAGACCCAGTACTTC.

The CDR3: CASSLSSFGNTIYF. The CDR3 bases are TGTGCCAGCAGCTTATCGAGCTTTGGAAACACCATATATTTT. The J gene is TRBJ1-3, the V gene TRBV7-9; D remains unclear. Germline CDR1 is SEHNR and CDR2 is FQNEAQ (reference sequence). This CDR3 has 14 amino acids. V dropped 2 bases and J dropped 3 bases, with 8 bases sitting between them.

The chain recombines TRBV6-1 with TRBJ2-1, with D perhaps matching TRBD2 (7 bases). V lost 4 bases and J lost 3, with 19 bases in between. This CDR3 has 17 residues. The germline CDR1 and CDR2 sequences are MNHNS and SASEGT. DNA for the CDR3: TGTGCCAGCAGTGGAATGGGGGCTAGCGGAATCTACAATGAGCAGTTCTTC. Translating it yields CASSGMGASGIYNEQFF.

This clone was seen just once. The chain recombines TRBV6-6 with TRBJ2-5, with a possible D match to TRBD1 (6 bases). CDR1 and CDR2 (germline): MNHNY, SVGAGI (reference sequence). This CDR3 is 13 amino acids long. Trimming removed 8 bases from V and 4 bases from J, with 14 bases in between. In DNA, the CDR3 is TGTGCCAGCCTTAGTACAGGGCTAGAGACCCAGTACTTC. Its translation: CASLSTGLETQYF.

This chain links TRBV7-2 with TRBJ2-2; D is possibly TRBD1 (6 bases). V gave up 5 bases and J gave up 5 bases, with 24 bases separating them. The CDR3 runs to 18 residues. Germline assignment: CDR1 SGHTA and CDR2 FQGNSA. DNA of the CDR3: TGTGCCAGCAGCCCCCGCAGGGGAAGTTTCGGTCGTACCGGGGAGCTGTTTTTT. Amino acids: CASSPRRGSFGRTGELFF.

The rearrangement uses TRBV5-1 and TRBJ2-7; 12 bases are a match to TRBD2. This CDR3 spans 15 amino acids. V dropped 6 bases and J dropped 2; count of bases not matched to a gene: 6. The germline V gene encodes CDR1 SGHRS and CDR2 YFSETQ. CDR3 DNA: TGCGCCAGCAATAGACTAGCGGGGGCCACCTACGAGCAGTACTTC. This gives the protein CASNRLAGATYEQYF.

This clone was counted only a few times. The genes are TRBV27 and TRBJ1-5; D is possibly TRBD1 (5 bases). The CDR3 is 14 amino acids. Germline assignment: CDR1 MNHEY and CDR2 SMNVEV (reference sequence). V was cut by 6 bases and J by 1 base, with 10 bases left in between. CDR3 nucleotide sequence: TGTGCCAGCAGGGTGGGGGGGAGCAATCAGCCCCAGCATTTT. Its translation: CASRVGGSNQPQHF.

V usage is TRBV11-2 and J usage is TRBJ2-1; D gene uncertain. Deletions cut 5 bases from V and 6 bases from J, with 8 bases between. The CDR3 contains 12 residues. From germline, CDR1 is SGHAT and CDR2 FQNNGV. CDR3 amino acids: CASSPVPNEQFF. The CDR3 nucleotides read TGTGCCAGCAGCCCCGTCCCCAATGAGCAGTTCTTC.

DNA for the CDR3: TGTGCCAGCAGTTTCGGGGATAACTATGGCTACACCTTC. Its translation: CASSFGDNYGYTF. The chain joins TRBV12-3 or TRBV12-4 to TRBJ1-2; D is unresolved. This CDR3 region has 13 residues. Trimming left V 3 bases short and J 1 base short, with 6 bases between.

This clone was counted many times. The V call is TRBV18, the J call TRBJ1-3; 8 bases align to TRBD1. V shed 3 bases and J 6 bases; nucleotides not matched to a gene: 4. There are 14 residues in the CDR3. The germline CDR1 and CDR2 sequences are KGHSH and LQKENI. CDR3 in amino acids: CASSPPGQANTIYF. Here the CDR3 DNA reads TGTGCCAGCTCACCGCCGGGACAGGCAAACACCATATATTTT.

The rearrangement links TRBV7-2 to TRBJ2-1, with D perhaps matching TRBD2 (5 bases). The CDR3 sequence is 13 residues long. The V gene's germline CDR1 is SGHTA and CDR2 FQGNSA. V lost 7 bases, J lost 8 bases, and 15 bases lay in between. CDR3 in DNA: TGTGCCAGCACCCTCGGGGAATGGGATGAGCAGTTCTTC. Translated, it gives CASTLGEWDEQFF.

This chain uses TRBV18 with TRBJ2-7, with TRBD1 matching 11 bases. V trimming: 3 bases; J trimming: 3 bases; junction bases outside the gene matches: 7. Germline lookup yields CDR1 KGHSH and CDR2 LQKENI. This CDR3 region has 16 residues. This CDR3 is CASSPTGTGGNYEQYF. The CDR3 DNA sequence: TGTGCCAGCTCACCGACAGGGACAGGGGGGAACTACGAGCAGTACTTC.

The J gene is TRBJ1-6, the V gene TRBV5-4, with a possible D match to TRBD1 (6 bases). V was cut by 0 bases and J by 6 bases, with 7 bases left in between. CDR1 is SGHNT, CDR2 YYREEE, per germline (reference sequence). CDR3 size: 14 residues. CDR3 coding DNA: TGTGCCAGCAGCTTGGTAGGGGGTAATTCACCCCTCCACTTT. Residues: CASSLVGGNSPLHF.

V usage is TRBV7-2 and J usage is TRBJ2-3, with a possible D match to TRBD1 (5 bases). The ends were cut back, 1 base at V and 3 bases at J, with 11 bases in the middle. The CDR3 runs to 15 residues. In germline, CDR1 is SGHTA, CDR2 FQGNSA. CDR3 region: CASSLVSRVTDTQYF. CDR3 nucleotides: TGTGCCAGCAGCTTAGTTTCCAGGGTAACAGATACGCAGTATTTT.

In this sample, this clone turned up a few times. V usage is TRBV7-8 and J usage is TRBJ2-3; 8 bases are shared with TRBD2. The length of the CDR3 is 15 residues. Germline V lookup: CDR1 SGHVS, CDR2 FQNEAQ. The trim removed 8 bases at V and 4 bases at J, leaving 11 bases unmatched. CDR3 DNA sequence: TGTGCCAGCCTCGATAGCGGGAATTGGGCAGATACGCAGTATTTT. Protein sequence: CASLDSGNWADTQYF.

V gene TRBV7-8 combines with J gene TRBJ1-5; weak D call: TRBD1 (5 bases). From germline, CDR1 is SGHVS and CDR2 FQNEAQ. The CDR3 has 15 residues. The V and J ends lost 5 bases and 5 bases respectively, with 16 bases between them. CDR3 sequence reads: CASSLITGIHQPQHF. The CDR3 nucleotides read TGTGCCAGCAGCCTGATTACAGGTATTCATCAGCCCCAGCATTTT.

In the case of this clone: This sample includes further DNA sequences coding for the same CDR3. The V call is TRBV5-1, the J call TRBJ2-7; D is possibly TRBD2 (5 bases). The CDR3 is 14 residues long. Germline loops: CDR1 SGHRS, CDR2 YFSETQ. Deletions cut 4 bases from V and 1 base from J, with 12 bases between. This chain's CDR3 is CASSSTSGSYEQYF. DNA of the CDR3: TGCGCCAGCAGCAGCACTAGTGGGTCCTACGAGCAGTACTTC.

V gene TRBV6-5 combines with J gene TRBJ1-1, with 8 bases that match TRBD1. This CDR3 region has 13 residues. CDR1 MNHEY and CDR2 SVGAGI come from the germline V gene. The CDR3 spells CATGASQNTEAFF. The CDR3 DNA reads TGTGCGACAGGGGCCTCCCAGAACACTGAAGCTTTCTTT.

This clone has a single count. CDR3 sequence reads: CASSSPGQGTNEQFF. In DNA form, the CDR3 reads TGTGCCAGCAGTTCCCCGGGACAGGGGACCAATGAGCAGTTCTTC. V usage is TRBV28 and J usage is TRBJ2-1; TRBD1 aligns across 10 bases. The germline CDR1 and CDR2 sequences are MDHEN and SYDVKM. The length of the CDR3 is 15 residues. V dropped 4 bases and J dropped 6; count of bases not matched to a gene: 6.

This clone came up many times. The genes are TRBV5-4 and TRBJ1-6; D is undetermined. CDR3 size: 14 residues. The V end lost 5 bases, the J end lost 5 bases, and 11 bases lay between the germline ends. Germline V gives CDR1 SGHNT, CDR2 YYREEE (reference sequence). The CDR3 spells CASSFDGHNSPLHF. DNA of the CDR3: TGTGCCAGCAGTTTTGATGGGCATAATTCACCCCTCCACTTT.